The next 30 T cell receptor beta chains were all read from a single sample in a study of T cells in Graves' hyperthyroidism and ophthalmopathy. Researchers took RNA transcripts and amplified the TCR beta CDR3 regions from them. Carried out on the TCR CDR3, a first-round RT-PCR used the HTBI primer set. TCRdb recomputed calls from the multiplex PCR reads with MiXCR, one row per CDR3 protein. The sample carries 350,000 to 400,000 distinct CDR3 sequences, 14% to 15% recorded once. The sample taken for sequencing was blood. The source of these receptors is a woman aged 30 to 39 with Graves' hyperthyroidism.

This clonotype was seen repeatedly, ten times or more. The DNA of the CDR3 is TGTGCCACCAGTGACCCTGAGGCTAGCGGTCCCCAAGAGACCCAGTACTTC. This translates into CATSDPEASGPQETQYF. V usage is TRBV24-1 and J usage is TRBJ2-5; 7 bases agree with TRBD2. Losses at the gene ends were 4 bases for V and 1 base for J; bases not matched to a gene: 11. Germline assignment: CDR1 KGHDR and CDR2 SFDVKD. The CDR3 is made up of 17 amino acids.

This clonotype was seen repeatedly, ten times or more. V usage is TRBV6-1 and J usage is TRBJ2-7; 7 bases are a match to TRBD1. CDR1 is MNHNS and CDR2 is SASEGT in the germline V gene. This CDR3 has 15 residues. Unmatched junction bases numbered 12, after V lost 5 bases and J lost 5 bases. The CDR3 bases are TGTGCCAGCAGTTACGAAGGGGGCCCCTGGGACGAGCAGTACTTC. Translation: CASSYEGGPWDEQYF.

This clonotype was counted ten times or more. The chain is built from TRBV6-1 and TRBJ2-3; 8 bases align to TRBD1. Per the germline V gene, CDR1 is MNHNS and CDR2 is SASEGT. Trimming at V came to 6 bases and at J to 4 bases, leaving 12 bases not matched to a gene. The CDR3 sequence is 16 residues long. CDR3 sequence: CASSPAGGLGADTQYF. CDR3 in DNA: TGTGCCAGCAGCCCCGCAGGGGGCCTGGGGGCAGATACGCAGTATTTT.

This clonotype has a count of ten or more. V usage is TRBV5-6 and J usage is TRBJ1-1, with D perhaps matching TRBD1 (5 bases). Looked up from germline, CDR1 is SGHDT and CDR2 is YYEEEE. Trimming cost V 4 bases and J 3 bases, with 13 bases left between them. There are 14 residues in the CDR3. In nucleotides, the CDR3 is TGTGCCAGCAGCCGGGGACGGAGGGACACTGAAGCTTTCTTT. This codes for CASSRGRRDTEAFF.

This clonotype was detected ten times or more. The CDR3, as DNA: TGTGCCATCTTGGGCACTGAAGCTTTCTTT. The encoded protein is CAILGTEAFF. The chain is built from TRBV10-3 and TRBJ1-1, with no clear D. Trimming shortened V by 8 bases and J by 4 bases, and 5 bases separated the two germline ends. The CDR3 runs to 10 residues. From germline, CDR1 is ENHRY and CDR2 SYGVKD.

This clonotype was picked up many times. The CDR3 loop reads CSASLSRPQETQYF. The CDR3 bases are TGCAGTGCTTCTCTGTCGAGACCCCAAGAGACCCAGTACTTC. The chain combines TRBV20-1 with TRBJ2-5; D ambiguous. This CDR3 has 14 residues. V was cut by 5 bases and J by 1 base, with 14 bases left in between. CDR1 is DFQATT, CDR2 SNEGSKA, per germline (reference sequence).

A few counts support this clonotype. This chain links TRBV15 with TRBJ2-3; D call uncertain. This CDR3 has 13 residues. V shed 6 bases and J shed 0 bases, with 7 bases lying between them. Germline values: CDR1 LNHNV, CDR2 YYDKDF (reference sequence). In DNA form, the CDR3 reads TGTGCCACCAGGGCCGAAAGCACAGATACGCAGTATTTT. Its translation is CATRAESTDTQYF.

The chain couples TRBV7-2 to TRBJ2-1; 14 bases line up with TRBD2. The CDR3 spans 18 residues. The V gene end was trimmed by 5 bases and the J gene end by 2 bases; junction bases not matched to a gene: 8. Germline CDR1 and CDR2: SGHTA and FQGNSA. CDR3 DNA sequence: TGTGCCAGCAGCCAAGGGACTAGCGGGAGTTACCCCTACAATGAGCAGTTCTTC. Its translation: CASSQGTSGSYPYNEQFF.

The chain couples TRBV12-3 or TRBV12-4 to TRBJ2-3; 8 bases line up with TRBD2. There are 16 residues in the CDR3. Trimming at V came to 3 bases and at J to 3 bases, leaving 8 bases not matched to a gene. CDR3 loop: CASSFLWLAGTDTQYF. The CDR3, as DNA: TGTGCCAGCAGTTTTCTATGGCTAGCGGGTACAGATACGCAGTATTTT.

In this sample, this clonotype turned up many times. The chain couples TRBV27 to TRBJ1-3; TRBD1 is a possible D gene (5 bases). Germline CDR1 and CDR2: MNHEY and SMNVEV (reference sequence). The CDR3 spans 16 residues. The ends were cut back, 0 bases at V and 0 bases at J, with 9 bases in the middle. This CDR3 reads CASSLSPGVSGNTIYF. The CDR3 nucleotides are TGTGCCAGCAGTTTATCTCCGGGGGTCTCTGGAAACACCATATATTTT.

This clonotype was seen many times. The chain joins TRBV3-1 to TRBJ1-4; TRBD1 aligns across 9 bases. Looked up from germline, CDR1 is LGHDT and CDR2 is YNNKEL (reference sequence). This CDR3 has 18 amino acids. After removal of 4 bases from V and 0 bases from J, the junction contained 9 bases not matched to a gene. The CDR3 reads CASSPGTGHLATNEKLFF. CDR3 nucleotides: TGTGCCAGCAGCCCTGGGACAGGGCACCTTGCAACTAATGAAAAACTGTTTTTT.

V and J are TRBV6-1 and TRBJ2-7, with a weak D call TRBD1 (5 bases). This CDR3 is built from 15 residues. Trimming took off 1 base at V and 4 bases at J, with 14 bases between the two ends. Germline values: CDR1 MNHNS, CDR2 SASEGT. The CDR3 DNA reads TGTGCCAGCAGTGAAGGGGGCGCATATGGTTACGAGCAGTACTTC. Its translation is CASSEGGAYGYEQYF.

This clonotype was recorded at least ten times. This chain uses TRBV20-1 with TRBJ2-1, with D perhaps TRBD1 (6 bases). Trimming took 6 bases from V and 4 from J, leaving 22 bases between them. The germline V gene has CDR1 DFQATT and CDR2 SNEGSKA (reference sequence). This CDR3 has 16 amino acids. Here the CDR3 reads CSATSEGTSGYNEQFF. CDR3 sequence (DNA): TGCAGTGCCACATCGGAAGGGACAAGCGGTTACAATGAGCAGTTCTTC.

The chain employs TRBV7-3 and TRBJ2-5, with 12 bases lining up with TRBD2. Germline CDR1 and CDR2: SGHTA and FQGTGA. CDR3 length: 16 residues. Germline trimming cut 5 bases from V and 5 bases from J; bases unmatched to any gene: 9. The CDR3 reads CASSLGTSGLAETQYF. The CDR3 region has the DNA TGTGCCAGCAGCCTCGGGACTAGCGGGCTTGCGGAGACCCAGTACTTC. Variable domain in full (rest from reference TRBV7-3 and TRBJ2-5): GAGVSQTPSNKVTEKGKYVELRCDPISGHTALYWYRQSLGQGPEFLIYFQGTGAADDSGLPNDRFFAVRPEGSVSTLKIQRTERGDSAVYLCASSLGTSGLAETQYFGPGTRLLVL.

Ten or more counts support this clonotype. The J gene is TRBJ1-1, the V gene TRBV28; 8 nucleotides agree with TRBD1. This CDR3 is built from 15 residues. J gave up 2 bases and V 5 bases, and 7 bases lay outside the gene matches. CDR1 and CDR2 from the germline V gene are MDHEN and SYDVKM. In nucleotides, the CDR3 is TGTGCCAGCAGTCGGTCCAGGGGGCTTAACACTGAAGCTTTCTTT. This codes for CASSRSRGLNTEAFF.

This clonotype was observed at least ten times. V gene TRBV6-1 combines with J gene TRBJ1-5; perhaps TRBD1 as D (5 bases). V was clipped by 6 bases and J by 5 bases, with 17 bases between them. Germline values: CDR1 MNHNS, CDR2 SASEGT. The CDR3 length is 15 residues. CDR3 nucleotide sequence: TGTGCCAGCAGGGAGGGGCCAGGGCTTTATCAGCCCCAGCATTTT. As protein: CASREGPGLYQPQHF.

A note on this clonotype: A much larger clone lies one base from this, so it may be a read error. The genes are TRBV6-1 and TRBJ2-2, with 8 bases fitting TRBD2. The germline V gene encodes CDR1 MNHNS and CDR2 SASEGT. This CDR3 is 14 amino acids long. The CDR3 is CASRIAGNTGEQFF. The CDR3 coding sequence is TGTGCCAGCAGAATAGCGGGAAACACCGGGGAGCAGTTTTTT.

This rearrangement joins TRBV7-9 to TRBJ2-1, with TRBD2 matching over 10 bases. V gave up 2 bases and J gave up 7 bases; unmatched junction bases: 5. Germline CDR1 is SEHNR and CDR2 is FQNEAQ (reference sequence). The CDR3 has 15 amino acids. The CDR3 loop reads CASSLPAGGPNEQFF. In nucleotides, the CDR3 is TGTGCCAGCAGCTTACCAGCGGGAGGGCCAAATGAGCAGTTCTTC.

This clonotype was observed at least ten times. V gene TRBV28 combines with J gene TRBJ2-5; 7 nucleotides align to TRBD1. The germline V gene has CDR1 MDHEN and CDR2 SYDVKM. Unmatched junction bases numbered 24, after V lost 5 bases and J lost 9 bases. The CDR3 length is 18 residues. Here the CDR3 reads CASSPGARDSAYQESQYF. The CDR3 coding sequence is TGTGCCAGCAGTCCCGGTGCCCGGGACAGCGCCTACCAAGAATCCCAGTACTTC. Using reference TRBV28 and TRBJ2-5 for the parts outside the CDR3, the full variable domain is DVKVTQSSRYLVKRTGEKVFLECVQDMDHENMFWYRQDPGLGLRLIYFSYDVKMKEKGDIPEGYSVSREKKERFSLILESASTNQTSMYLCASSPGARDSAYQESQYFGPGTRLLVL.

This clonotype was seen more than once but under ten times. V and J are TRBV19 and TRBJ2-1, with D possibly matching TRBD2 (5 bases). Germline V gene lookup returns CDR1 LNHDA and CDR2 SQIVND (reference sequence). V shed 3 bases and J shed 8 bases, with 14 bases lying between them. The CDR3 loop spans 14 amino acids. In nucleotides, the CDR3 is TGTGCCAGTAGTATCTCGGGATGGCACGATGAGCAGTTCTTC. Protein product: CASSISGWHDEQFF.

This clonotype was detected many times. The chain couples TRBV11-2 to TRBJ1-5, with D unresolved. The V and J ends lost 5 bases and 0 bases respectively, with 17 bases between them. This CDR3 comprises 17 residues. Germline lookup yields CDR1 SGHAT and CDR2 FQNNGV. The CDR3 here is CASSISPRDYSNQPQHF. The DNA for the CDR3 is TGTGCCAGCAGCATCTCACCCAGAGATTATAGCAATCAGCCCCAGCATTTT.

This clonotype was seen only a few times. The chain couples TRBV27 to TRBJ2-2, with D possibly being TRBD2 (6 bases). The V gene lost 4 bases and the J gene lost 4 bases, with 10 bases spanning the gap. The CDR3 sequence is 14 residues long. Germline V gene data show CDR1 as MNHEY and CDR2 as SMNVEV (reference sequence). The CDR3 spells CASSYSGRTGELFF. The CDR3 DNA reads TGTGCCAGCAGTTATAGCGGCCGCACCGGGGAGCTGTTTTTT.

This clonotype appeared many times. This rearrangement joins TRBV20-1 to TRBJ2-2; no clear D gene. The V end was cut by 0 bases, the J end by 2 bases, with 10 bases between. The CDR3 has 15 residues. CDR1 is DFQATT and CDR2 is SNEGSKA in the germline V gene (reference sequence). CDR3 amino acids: CSARDPFYNTGELFF. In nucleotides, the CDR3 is TGCAGTGCTAGAGATCCGTTTTACAACACCGGGGAGCTGTTTTTT.

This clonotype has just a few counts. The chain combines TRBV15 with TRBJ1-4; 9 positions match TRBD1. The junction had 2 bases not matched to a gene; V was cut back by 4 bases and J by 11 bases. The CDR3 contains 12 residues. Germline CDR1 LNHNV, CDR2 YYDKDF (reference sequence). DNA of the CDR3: TGTGCCACCAGCACCGGGACAGGGAAACTGTTTTTT. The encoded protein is CATSTGTGKLFF.

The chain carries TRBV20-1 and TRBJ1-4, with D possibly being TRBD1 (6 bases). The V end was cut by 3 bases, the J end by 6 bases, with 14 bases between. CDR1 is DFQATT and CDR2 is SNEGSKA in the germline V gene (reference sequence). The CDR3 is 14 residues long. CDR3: CSASRTVRDEKLFF. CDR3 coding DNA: TGCAGTGCTAGCCGGACAGTGCGAGATGAAAAACTGTTTTTT.

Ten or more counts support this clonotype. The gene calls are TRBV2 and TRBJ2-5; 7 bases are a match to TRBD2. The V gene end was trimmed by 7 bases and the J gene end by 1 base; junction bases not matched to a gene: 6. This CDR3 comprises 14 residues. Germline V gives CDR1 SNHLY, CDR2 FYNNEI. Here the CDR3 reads CASIHTSAQETQYF. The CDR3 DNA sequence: TGTGCCAGCATCCACACTAGCGCCCAAGAGACCCAGTACTTC.

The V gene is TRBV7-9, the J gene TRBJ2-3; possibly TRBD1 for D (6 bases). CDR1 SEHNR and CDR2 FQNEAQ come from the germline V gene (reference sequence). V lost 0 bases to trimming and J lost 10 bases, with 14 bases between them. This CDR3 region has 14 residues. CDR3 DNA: TGTGCCAGCAGCTTAGCGACAGGAAAGGATGCGCAGTATTTT. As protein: CASSLATGKDAQYF.

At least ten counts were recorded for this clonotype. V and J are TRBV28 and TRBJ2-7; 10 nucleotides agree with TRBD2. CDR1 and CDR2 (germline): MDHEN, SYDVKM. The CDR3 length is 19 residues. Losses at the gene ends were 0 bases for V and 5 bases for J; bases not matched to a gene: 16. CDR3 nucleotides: TGTGCCAGCAGTTTATGTCGGGCTAGCGGGAGTTTATTAGTTCACGAGCAGTACTTC. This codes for CASSLCRASGSLLVHEQYF.

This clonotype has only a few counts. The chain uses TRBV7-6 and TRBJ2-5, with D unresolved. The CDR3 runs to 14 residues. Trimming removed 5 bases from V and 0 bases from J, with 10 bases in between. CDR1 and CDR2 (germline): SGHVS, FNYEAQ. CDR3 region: CASSPRQNQETQYF. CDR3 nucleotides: TGTGCCAGCAGCCCCAGACAAAACCAAGAGACCCAGTACTTC.

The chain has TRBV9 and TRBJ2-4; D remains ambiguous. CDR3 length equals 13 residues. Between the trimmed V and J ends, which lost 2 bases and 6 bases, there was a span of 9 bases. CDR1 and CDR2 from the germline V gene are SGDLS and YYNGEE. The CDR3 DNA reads TGTGCCAGCAGCGTCCAGGCCTCAAACATTCAGTACTTC. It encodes CASSVQASNIQYF.